Sequencing of this T cell receptor (beta chain) was carried out in a study of T cell changes during pregnancy in multiple sclerosis. Clones were read by immunoSEQ multiplex PCR, and TCRdb kept only the in-frame ones, dropping some. This table has 20,000 or so clones, 87% appearing once. This TCR was sampled from a female donor in good health, enrolled as a control in a pregnancy study. Here the sequenced sample was CD8+ T cells from peripheral blood mononuclear cells, taken in the third trimester of pregnancy.

Written as DNA, the CDR3 is TGTGCCAGCAGATTTGACAGGGATGATACGCAGTATTTT. Translation: CASRFDRDDTQYF. The chain joins TRBV27 to TRBJ2-3, with 7 bases aligning to TRBD1. The length of the CDR3 is 13 residues. From germline, CDR1 is MNHEY and CDR2 SMNVEV (reference sequence). The V segment lost 6 bases and the J segment 6 bases; nucleotides outside the gene matches: 6.